These 29 T cell receptor beta chains came from one sample sequenced in a study of T cell changes during pregnancy in multiple sclerosis. Profiling relied on immunoSEQ multiplex PCR, and the TCRdb table lists in-frame clones only, not all of them. Here the sample spans over 80,000 clones, 90% being singletons. The starting material was peripheral blood, obtained in the second trimester of pregnancy. These receptors all stem from a female donor in good health, enrolled as a control in a pregnancy study.

This clone was seen a single time. V usage is TRBV7-9 and J usage is TRBJ1-2; D might be TRBD1 (5 bases). V shed 1 base and J shed 8 bases, with 14 bases lying between them. The CDR3 covers 14 residues. Looked up from germline, CDR1 is SEHNR and CDR2 is FQNEAQ (reference sequence). CDR3 coding DNA: TGTGCCAGCAGCTTAGAGGGGATAGACGGGGGCTACACCTTC. Amino acids: CASSLEGIDGGYTF.

J is TRBJ1-4 and V is TRBV7-9, with 9 bases fitting TRBD1. This CDR3 is 17 amino acids long. Germline-derived CDR1 and CDR2 are SEHNR and FQNEAQ (reference sequence). Trimming took 4 bases from V and 5 from J; bases not matched to a gene: 11. As DNA, the CDR3 is TGTGCCAGCAGCTCCTACCGGGACAGGGCCCGAAATGAAAAACTGTTTTTT. Protein sequence: CASSSYRDRARNEKLFF.

The chain is built from TRBV27 and TRBJ2-1; TRBD2 aligns across 10 bases. The CDR3 extends over 15 amino acids. Germline CDR1 MNHEY, CDR2 SMNVEV (reference sequence). Trimming took 5 bases from V and 7 from J; bases not matched to a gene: 8. This chain's CDR3 is CASSVALAGENEQFF. CDR3 sequence (DNA): TGTGCCAGCAGTGTGGCTCTAGCGGGAGAAAATGAGCAGTTCTTC.

This clone has more than one count but fewer than ten. This sequence joins TRBV7-9 and TRBJ1-1, with 7 bases aligning to TRBD1. This CDR3 has 13 amino acids. Looked up from germline, CDR1 is SEHNR and CDR2 is FQNEAQ (reference sequence). Trimming at V came to 3 bases and at J to 6 bases, leaving 4 bases not matched to a gene. The CDR3 DNA follows: TGTGCCAGCAGCTTCACAGGGGAGGCTGAAGCTTTCTTT. Amino acid sequence: CASSFTGEAEAFF.

J is TRBJ1-1 and V is TRBV29-1; maybe TRBD1 (6 bases). Germline V gene lookup returns CDR1 SQVTM and CDR2 ANQGSEA. The CDR3 sequence is 13 residues long. V shed 1 base and J shed 6 bases, with 12 bases lying between them. CDR3 DNA sequence: TGCAGCGTTGAAGCCACAGGGTTCCCTGAAGCTTTCTTT. It yields the protein CSVEATGFPEAFF.

This clone was found once. The chain employs TRBV7-6 and TRBJ2-1; 9 bases agree with TRBD2. V trimming: 1 base; J trimming: 0 bases; junction bases outside the gene matches: 1. Germline CDR1 SGHVS, CDR2 FNYEAQ. This CDR3 is built from 16 residues. The CDR3 is CASSLVSGSSYNEQFF. The CDR3 DNA is TGTGCCAGCAGCTTAGTTAGCGGGAGCTCCTACAATGAGCAGTTCTTC.

The rearrangement links TRBV6-5 to TRBJ2-1; no reliable D call. Germline-derived CDR1 and CDR2 are MNHEY and SVGAGI. This CDR3 is built from 13 residues. Trimming removed 6 bases at V and 8 bases at J, with 14 bases between. The CDR3 coding sequence is TGTGCCAGCAGCCACCTGCCTACGGATGAGCAGTTCTTC. Protein product: CASSHLPTDEQFF.

The rearrangement links TRBV4-3 to TRBJ2-7; D is perhaps TRBD1 (6 bases). V was pared by 4 bases and J by 4 bases, with 17 bases between. Germline V CDR1 and CDR2: LGHNA, YSLEER. The CDR3 spans 15 residues. CDR3 DNA sequence: TGCGCCAGCAGCCTAGCGACAGGAGAGAGATACGAGCAGTACTTC. Amino acid sequence: CASSLATGERYEQYF.

The genes are TRBV7-2 and TRBJ1-2; D might be TRBD1 (6 bases). This CDR3 has 15 residues. Germline CDR1 is SGHTA and CDR2 is FQGNSA. V lost 3 bases, J lost 5 bases, and 16 bases lay in between. The CDR3 coding sequence is TGTGCCAGCAGCTTGGGCAGGGGAGTCGGGTATGGCTACACCTTC. Translated, it gives CASSLGRGVGYGYTF.

The chain uses TRBV27 and TRBJ2-1; 7 bases match TRBD2. CDR3 size: 17 residues. Trimming took 1 base from V and 5 from J; bases not matched to a gene: 11. Germline CDR1 is MNHEY and CDR2 is SMNVEV (reference sequence). The CDR3 nucleotides read TGTGCCAGCAGTTTATTGGCGGGCGGGAGCATCAACAATGAGCAGTTCTTC. Its translation is CASSLLAGGSINNEQFF.

In DNA form, the CDR3 reads TGTGCCAGCAGCGTGTCACAGGGTCGGAATTCACCCCTCCACTTT. Translation gives CASSVSQGRNSPLHF. The rearrangement uses TRBV9 and TRBJ1-6, with D maybe TRBD1 (6 bases). This CDR3 region has 15 residues. V shed 2 bases and J shed 7 bases, with 13 bases lying between them. The V gene's germline CDR1 is SGDLS and CDR2 YYNGEE.

The chain couples TRBV4-3 to TRBJ2-3; TRBD1 matches 12 bases. The CDR3 extends over 17 amino acids. CDR1 and CDR2 from the germline V gene are LGHNA and YSLEER. The V and J ends lost 4 bases and 4 bases, in that order; junction bases with no gene match: 9. Here the CDR3 DNA reads TGCGCCAGCAGCCCAGGGACGGGACAGGGGGCAGCAGATACGCAGTATTTT. This sequence encodes CASSPGTGQGAADTQYF.

This clone showed up just once. The chain recombines TRBV7-2 with TRBJ2-1; TRBD1 is a possible D gene (6 bases). This CDR3 has 13 residues. In germline, CDR1 is SGHTA, CDR2 FQGNSA. Deletions cut 0 bases from V and 7 bases from J, with 7 bases between. DNA for the CDR3: TGTGCCAGCAGCTTAGCAGGGGGAAATGAGCAGTTCTTC. Protein product: CASSLAGGNEQFF. Using reference TRBV7-2 and TRBJ2-1 for the parts outside the CDR3, the full variable domain is GAGVSQSPSNKVTEKGKDVELRCDPISGHTALYWYRQSLGQGLEFLIYFQGNSAPDKSGLPSDRFSAERTGGSVSTLTIQRTQQEDSAVYLCASSLAGGNEQFFGPGTRLTVL.

The J gene is TRBJ1-3, the V gene TRBV9; D not resolved. This CDR3 contains 17 residues. V was pared by 2 bases and J by 1 base, with 16 bases between. Germline V gene sequence: CDR1 SGDLS, CDR2 YYNGEE. CDR3 loop: CASSVLGGRRSGNTIYF. The CDR3 bases are TGTGCCAGCAGCGTGTTAGGAGGAAGACGGTCTGGAAACACCATATATTTT.

The table lists this clone with a count of one. This chain connects TRBV27 to TRBJ1-5; 8 bases agree with TRBD1. Germline trimming cut 5 bases from V and 7 bases from J; bases unmatched to any gene: 10. Germline CDR1 is MNHEY and CDR2 is SMNVEV (reference sequence). The CDR3 has 15 amino acids. This CDR3 is CASSPSDRAEQPQHF. In DNA, the CDR3 is TGTGCCAGCAGTCCCTCGGACAGGGCAGAGCAGCCCCAGCATTTT.

The chain carries TRBV28 and TRBJ1-6, with D tentatively TRBD1 (5 bases). The V gene lost 7 bases and the J gene lost 9 bases, with 16 bases spanning the gap. This CDR3 has 14 residues. The germline V gene has CDR1 MDHEN and CDR2 SYDVKM. CDR3 coding DNA: TGTGCCAGCACCTATCGGGGGACCGGTTCACCCCTCCACTTT. Translation gives CASTYRGTGSPLHF.

The chain's CDR3 is CASSPEGTGPSYEQYF. The CDR3, as DNA: TGTGCCAGCAGCCCAGAAGGGACAGGGCCGTCCTACGAGCAGTACTTC. J is TRBJ2-7 and V is TRBV5-6; 9 positions agree with TRBD1. J was trimmed by 1 base and V by 4 bases; bases with no gene match: 9. This CDR3 region has 16 residues. Germline V gene data show CDR1 as SGHDT and CDR2 as YYEEEE.

The V gene is TRBV28, the J gene TRBJ1-2, with 7 bases that match TRBD1. V lost 4 bases, J lost 5 bases, and 7 bases stayed unmatched. The length of the CDR3 is 14 residues. CDR1 and CDR2 from the germline V gene are MDHEN and SYDVKM. This chain's CDR3 is CASSSPGQVYGYTF. DNA of the CDR3: TGTGCCAGCAGTTCCCCCGGACAGGTGTATGGCTACACCTTC.

The gene calls are TRBV2 and TRBJ2-7, with 8 bases lining up with TRBD2. Trimming cost V 4 bases and J 3 bases; bases outside gene matches: 2. This CDR3 is built from 13 residues. Germline V gene lookup returns CDR1 SNHLY and CDR2 FYNNEI. The CDR3 loop is CASSGGTSYEQYF. DNA for the CDR3: TGTGCCAGCAGTGGCGGGACTAGCTACGAGCAGTACTTC.

The V and J genes are TRBV28 and TRBJ1-2; perhaps TRBD1 as D (5 bases). Trimming took off 5 bases at V and 8 bases at J, with 15 bases between the two ends. This CDR3 region has 13 residues. CDR1 and CDR2 from the germline V gene are MDHEN and SYDVKM. CDR3 sequence reads: CASSPRGQRGYTF. The DNA of the CDR3 is TGTGCCAGCAGTCCCCGCGGACAACGGGGCTACACCTTC.

This rearrangement joins TRBV15 to TRBJ1-5, with D hard to call. The germline gives CDR1 LNHNV, CDR2 YYDKDF (reference sequence). V lost 0 bases and J 10 bases, leaving 10 bases between the germline ends. The CDR3 runs 13 residues. The chain's CDR3 is CATSRDLRDPQHF. In DNA form, the CDR3 reads TGTGCCACCAGCAGAGATTTACGGGATCCCCAGCATTTT. Together with reference TRBV15 and TRBJ1-5, the CDR3 gives the full variable domain: DAMVIQNPRYQVTQFGKPVTLSCSQTLNHNVMYWYQQKSSQAPKLLFHYYDKDFNNEADTPDNFQSRRPNTSFCFLDIRSPGLGDTAMYLCATSRDLRDPQHFGDGTRLSIL.

The chain is built from TRBV6-6 and TRBJ1-1, with D maybe TRBD1 (5 bases). Per the germline V gene, CDR1 is MNHNY and CDR2 is SVGAGI (reference sequence). V was clipped by 2 bases and J by 3 bases, with 13 bases between them. This CDR3 spans 15 amino acids. The CDR3 nucleotides are TGTGCCAGCAGTTACATGGGGGGGAAGGACACTGAAGCTTTCTTT. Translation: CASSYMGGKDTEAFF.

V and J are TRBV28 and TRBJ2-5; TRBD1 agrees at 11 bases. The CDR3 spans 16 residues. The ends lost 5 bases at V and 2 bases at J; junction bases unmatched: 7. From germline, CDR1 is MDHEN and CDR2 SYDVKM. The CDR3, as DNA: TGTGCCAGCAGTCTGGGGACAGGGGGTGGTCAAGAGACCCAGTACTTC. It translates to CASSLGTGGGQETQYF.

This chain links TRBV9 with TRBJ1-6; D possibly corresponds to TRBD1 (5 bases). Trimming left V 1 base short and J 7 bases short, with 9 bases between. CDR1 is SGDLS, CDR2 YYNGEE, per germline. This CDR3 region has 14 residues. The DNA for the CDR3 is TGTGCCAGCAGCGTACGACAGACGAATTCACCCCTCCACTTT. Its translation: CASSVRQTNSPLHF.

V usage is TRBV7-2 and J usage is TRBJ1-1; perhaps TRBD1 as D (5 bases). V lost 5 bases, J lost 4 bases, and 14 bases lay in between. Germline lookup yields CDR1 SGHTA and CDR2 FQGNSA. This CDR3 region has 14 residues. CDR3 in amino acids: CASSLQMGGTEAFF. The CDR3 DNA is TGTGCCAGCAGCCTCCAAATGGGGGGCACTGAAGCTTTCTTT.

V usage is TRBV4-3 and J usage is TRBJ2-7, with TRBD1 matching 7 bases. Trimming took 3 bases from V and 6 from J; bases not matched to a gene: 8. Germline V gene sequence: CDR1 LGHNA, CDR2 YSLEER. This CDR3 is built from 14 residues. CDR3 protein: CASSQTTGVGEQYF. The CDR3 DNA is TGCGCCAGCAGCCAGACAACAGGGGTTGGCGAGCAGTACTTC.

The chain carries TRBV11-2 and TRBJ1-1, with TRBD1 matching over 7 bases. The V gene end was trimmed by 4 bases and the J gene end by 1 base; junction bases not matched to a gene: 9. Germline CDR1 is SGHAT and CDR2 is FQNNGV. CDR3 length equals 16 residues. The CDR3 here is CASSSIRTGGNTEAFF. CDR3 sequence (DNA): TGTGCCAGCAGCTCAATCCGGACAGGCGGGAACACTGAAGCTTTCTTT.

The V gene is TRBV4-3, the J gene TRBJ2-3, with D tentatively TRBD1 (5 bases). Trimming shortened V by 4 bases and J by 0 bases, and 20 bases separated the two germline ends. The germline gives CDR1 LGHNA, CDR2 YSLEER. The CDR3 covers 18 residues. The CDR3 nucleotides are TGCGCCAGCAGCCCTCAGGGAACCTCAGGGTATAGCACAGATACGCAGTATTTT. This codes for CASSPQGTSGYSTDTQYF.

In this sample, this clone turned up a few times. The V call is TRBV27, the J call TRBJ1-2; D perhaps matches TRBD1 (6 bases). The germline gives CDR1 MNHEY, CDR2 SMNVEV (reference sequence). This CDR3 spans 13 amino acids. Between the trimmed V and J ends, which lost 6 bases and 0 bases, there was a span of 8 bases. This CDR3 is CASRTGANYGYTF. CDR3 DNA: TGTGCCAGCAGGACAGGTGCTAACTATGGCTACACCTTC.